This T cell receptor (beta chain) comes out of a study of immune cell composition in non-small cell lung cancer. J gave up 4 bases and V 4 bases, and 7 bases lay outside the gene matches. Germline-derived CDR1 and CDR2 are SGDLS and YYNGEE. The CDR3 extends over 16 amino acids. Study results and caveats: Roughly 80% of squamous and 30% to 35% of adenocarcinoma cases had tumour-associated clones >0.5%. In adenocarcinoma, maximal tumour-associated clone frequency tracked TIL tumour reactivity. Tumour-reactive clones were not shown to match dominant in vivo tumour clones. Lung adenocarcinomas had lower top 10 clone scores and clonality than squamous tumours.

Assay: immunoSEQ multiplex PCR; the TCRdb copy retains only in-frame clones and omits some. Of under 6,000 clones listed, roughly 76% are singletons. Regarding this clone: Its target is unknown.

The sample taken for sequencing was lung tumor tissue. The genes are TRBV9 and TRBJ2-5; TRBD2 agrees at 13 bases. This sequence was found in a human donor with non-small cell lung cancer. CDR3 sequence: CASSRLAGGQRETQYF. The CDR3 DNA is TGTGCCAGCAGCAGACTAGCGGGGGGCCAACGAGAGACCCAGTACTTC.